The present T cell receptor beta chain was sequenced within a study of T cell responses to AZD1222 COVID-19 vaccine. The CDR3 loop spans 15 amino acids. Produced via immunoSEQ multiplex PCR; TCRdb's table is partial and in-frame only. The sample consists of around 99,000 clones, roughly 89% of them appearing once. The TCR comes from an adult in good health. The rearrangement links TRBV21-1 to TRBJ2-2; TRBD2 was called by the table and not checked on the DNA. TRBV21-1 is deemed a pseudogene. The material was peripheral blood, obtained on day 0 of AZD1222 vaccination. In nucleotides, the CDR3 is TGTGCCAGCAGCAAAGGTAGTCAGAACACCGGGGAGCTGTTTTTT. The encoded protein is CASSKGSQNTGELFF.